This T cell receptor (beta chain) was sequenced for a study of T cell responses to AZD1222 COVID-19 vaccine. Findings and limits, study-wide: Two AZD1222 doses significantly raised spike-specific TCR breadth and depth over controls. Seropositive at baseline were only a handful of AZD1222 recipients. The donors showed a predominance of white British ancestry and of females, with possible underestimation of clonal diversity.

Points on this clone: Its antigen is unidentified.

TCRdb keeps only in-frame clones here, not all; method: immunoSEQ multiplex PCR. The top ten clones hold 9.5% to 13% of a sample with fewer than 90,000 clones, about 88% of them seen once. Germline lookup yields CDR1 SGHRS and CDR2 YFSETQ. The CDR3 totals 16 residues. The J segment lost 4 bases and the V segment lost 0 bases, leaving 6 bases of the junction unmatched. The sample was peripheral blood, taken on day 0 of AZD1222 vaccination. J is TRBJ2-3 and V is TRBV5-1; 9 positions match TRBD2. The source is an adult in good health. CDR3 nucleotide sequence: TGCGCCAGCAGCTTGGGTAGCGGGAGTTTCGCAGATACGCAGTATTTT. Protein: CASSLGSGSFADTQYF.